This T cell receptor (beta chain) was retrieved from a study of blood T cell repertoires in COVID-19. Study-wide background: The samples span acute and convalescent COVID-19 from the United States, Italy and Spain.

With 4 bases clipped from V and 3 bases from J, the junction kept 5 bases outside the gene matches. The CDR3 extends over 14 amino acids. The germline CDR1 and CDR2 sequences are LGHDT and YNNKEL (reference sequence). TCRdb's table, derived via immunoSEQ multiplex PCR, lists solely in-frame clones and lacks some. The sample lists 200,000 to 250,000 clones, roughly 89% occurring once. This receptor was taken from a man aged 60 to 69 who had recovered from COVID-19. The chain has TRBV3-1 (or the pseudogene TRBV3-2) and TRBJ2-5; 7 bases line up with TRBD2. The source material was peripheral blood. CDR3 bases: TGTGCCAGCAGCCGTTGGGGGGGAGAAGAGACCCAGTACTTC. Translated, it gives CASSRWGGEETQYF.